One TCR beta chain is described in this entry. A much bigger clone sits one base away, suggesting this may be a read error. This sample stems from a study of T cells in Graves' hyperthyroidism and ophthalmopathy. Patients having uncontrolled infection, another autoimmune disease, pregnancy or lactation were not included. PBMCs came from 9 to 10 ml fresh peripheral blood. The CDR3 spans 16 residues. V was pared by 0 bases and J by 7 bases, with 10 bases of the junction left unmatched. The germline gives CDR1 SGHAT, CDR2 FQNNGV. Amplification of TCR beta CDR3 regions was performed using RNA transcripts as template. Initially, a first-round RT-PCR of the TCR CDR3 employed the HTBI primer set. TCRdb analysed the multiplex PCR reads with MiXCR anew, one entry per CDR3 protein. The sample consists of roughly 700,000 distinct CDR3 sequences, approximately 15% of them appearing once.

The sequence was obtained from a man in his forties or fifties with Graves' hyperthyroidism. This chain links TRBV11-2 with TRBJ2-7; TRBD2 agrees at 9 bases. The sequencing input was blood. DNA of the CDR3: TGTGCCAGCAGCTTAGAGGCGCTAGCGGGGTTCAATGAGCAGTACTTC. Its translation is CASSLEALAGFNEQYF.